This T cell receptor (beta chain) was documented in a study of OX40 agonist ivuxolimab in advanced cancers. Overall study: Patients received ivuxolimab, an agonistic anti-OX40 (CD134) antibody. The mean age was about 61 years, ranging from roughly 23 to 80, with less than 90% of participants male. General observations from the study: Partly responding patients at 0.1-3.0 mg/kg showed some of the smallest clonal expansion.

Produced via immunoSEQ multiplex PCR; TCRdb's table is partial and in-frame only. In the table there are around 30,000 clones, approximately 84% of which are singletons. Per germline, CDR1 MNHEY and CDR2 SMNVEV (reference sequence). This CDR3 contains 15 residues. The V and J ends lost 4 bases and 7 bases respectively, with 20 bases between them. For this clone: Its specificity is not known.

The chain is built from TRBV27 and TRBJ2-7, with D possibly TRBD2 on 6 matching bases. The specimen was CD4+ or CD8+ T cells sorted from blood, collected in a trial of the OX40 agonist ivuxolimab. This clonotype originated in an adult with an advanced solid tumor such as melanoma, head and neck, liver or kidney cancer. CDR3 in amino acids: CASSYSGTLRGEQYF. DNA for the CDR3: TGTGCCAGCAGTTACTCCGGGACTTTGAGAGGGGAGCAGTACTTC.